The 10 T cell receptor beta chains listed next were all sequenced from one sample in a study of blood T cell repertoires in COVID-19. Sequenced by immunoSEQ multiplex PCR; TCRdb stores in-frame clones only, minus some. Among approximately 220,000 clones listed, about 80% were seen once. Sequences were obtained from PBMCs or T cells enriched from blood (not recorded which). The source of these receptors is a woman between 35 and 50 years old with acute COVID-19.

The rearrangement uses TRBV19 and TRBJ2-2; TRBD2 aligns across 15 bases. CDR1 and CDR2 (germline): LNHDA, SQIVND (reference sequence). The V segment lost 5 bases and the J segment 6 bases; nucleotides outside the gene matches: 10. The CDR3 runs to 18 residues. The CDR3 region is CASSSRTSGRAQAGELFF. For the CDR3, the DNA is TGTGCCAGTAGTTCCCGGACTAGCGGGAGGGCCCAGGCCGGGGAGCTGTTTTTT.

V gene TRBV5-1 combines with J gene TRBJ2-7; weak D call: TRBD2 (6 bases). V was pared by 3 bases and J by 5 bases, with 15 bases between. This CDR3 has 14 amino acids. CDR1 and CDR2 (germline): SGHRS, YFSETQ. The CDR3 is CASSSEGFTHEQYF. CDR3 coding DNA: TGCGCCAGCAGCTCGGAGGGCTTTACTCACGAGCAGTACTTC. The full variable domain, completed using reference TRBV5-1 and TRBJ2-7, is KAGVTQTPRYLIKTRGQQVTLSCSPISGHRSVSWYQQTPGQGLQFLFEYFSETQRNKGNFPGRFSGRQFSNSRSEMNVSTLELGDSALYLCASSSEGFTHEQYFGPGTRLTVT.

The chain carries TRBV10-1 and TRBJ2-3, with 9 bases matching TRBD1. The CDR3 runs 15 residues. Losses at the gene ends were 5 bases for V and 2 bases for J; bases not matched to a gene: 5. Germline CDR1 and CDR2: WNHNN and SYGVQD (reference sequence). CDR3 in amino acids: CASSLGTGLTDTQYF. The CDR3 nucleotides read TGCGCCAGCAGTTTAGGGACAGGGCTCACAGATACGCAGTATTTT.

The chain links TRBV27 to TRBJ1-2; the D gene is possibly TRBD1 (6 bases). This CDR3 comprises 13 residues. Germline-derived CDR1 and CDR2 are MNHEY and SMNVEV (reference sequence). V was clipped by 5 bases and J by 3 bases, with 10 bases between them. CDR3 amino acids: CASSPHRDYGYTF. CDR3 coding DNA: TGTGCCAGCAGTCCGCACAGGGACTATGGCTACACCTTC.

This clone was picked up a small number of times. The CDR3 protein is CASSYSLAGGPDTQYF. CDR3 coding DNA: TGTGCCAGCAGTTACTCGCTAGCGGGGGGCCCAGATACGCAGTATTTT. This chain connects TRBV6-2 or TRBV6-3 to TRBJ2-3, with 11 bases identical to TRBD2. Unmatched junction bases numbered 3, after V lost 0 bases and J lost 4 bases. This CDR3 spans 16 amino acids. Germline CDR1 MNHEY, CDR2 SVGEGT.

The genes are TRBV11-1 and TRBJ2-5; D gene uncertain. V was pared by 5 bases and J by 9 bases, with 7 bases between. This CDR3 region has 10 residues. Germline V gene data show CDR1 as SGHAT and CDR2 as FQDESV (reference sequence). The DNA for the CDR3 is TGTGCCAGCAGCGGTGCGGCCCAGTACTTC. Translation gives CASSGAAQYF.

CDR3 sequence (DNA): TGTGCCAGCAGCTCACGTGCGGGGGGATCAGATACGCAGTATTTT. Translating gives CASSSRAGGSDTQYF. The chain recombines TRBV6-5 with TRBJ2-3, with 8 bases lining up with TRBD2. CDR1 MNHEY and CDR2 SVGAGI come from the germline V gene. The V gene end was trimmed by 6 bases and the J gene end by 4 bases; junction bases not matched to a gene: 9. The CDR3 extends over 15 amino acids.

J is TRBJ1-1 and V is TRBV30; 8 bases match TRBD1. In germline, CDR1 is GTSNPN, CDR2 SVGIG (reference sequence). The CDR3 sequence is 12 residues long. Losses at the gene ends were 4 bases for V and 7 bases for J; bases not matched to a gene: 5. CDR3 nucleotide sequence: TGTGCCTGGACCGGGACAGGATATGAAGCTTTCTTT. Translating it yields CAWTGTGYEAFF.

J is TRBJ2-1 and V is TRBV7-8, with 8 bases matching TRBD2. V dropped 6 bases and J dropped 5; count of bases not matched to a gene: 6. The CDR3 extends over 14 amino acids. In germline, CDR1 is SGHVS, CDR2 FQNEAQ. As DNA, the CDR3 is TGTGCCAGCAGTAAGACTAGCGTCCACAATGAGCAGTTCTTC. This translates into CASSKTSVHNEQFF.

This chain uses TRBV6-5 with TRBJ1-1; D not certain. The CDR3 is 10 residues long. Germline lookup yields CDR1 MNHEY and CDR2 SVGAGI. Trimming took off 6 bases at V and 8 bases at J, with 7 bases between the two ends. This CDR3 is CASRLKEAFF. Here the CDR3 DNA reads TGTGCCAGCAGGTTAAAAGAAGCTTTCTTT.